The next 26 T cell receptor beta chains were all read from a single sample in a study of beta chain features in type 1 diabetes. Broader study findings: There was a moderate but significant shortening of TCRB CDR3s in all four CD4+ subsets of Type 1 diabetes patients.

Expressed TCRB transcripts were sequenced after all isolated RNA was converted to cDNA. Produced via immunoSEQ multiplex PCR; TCRdb's table is partial and in-frame only. The repertoire has around 160,000 clones, around 9.7% of them found once; the top ten carry around 0.7%. No antigen is known for these receptors. Sequencing was performed on central memory CD4+ T cells from blood. The origin of the receptors is a young woman with type 1 diabetes.

This clone was counted only a few times. The V call is TRBV30, the J call TRBJ2-3; D might be TRBD1 (5 bases). The ends were cut back, 3 bases at V and 4 bases at J, with 14 bases in the middle. The CDR3 has 14 amino acids. Per the germline V gene, CDR1 is GTSNPN and CDR2 is SVGIG (reference sequence). The CDR3 region has the DNA TGTGCCTGGAGCCCTGGGGCGCGTCCAGATACGCAGTATTTT. It is translated as CAWSPGARPDTQYF. Variable domain in full (rest from reference TRBV30 and TRBJ2-3): SQTIHQWPATLVQPVGSPLSLECTVEGTSNPNLYWYRQAAGRGLQLLFYSVGIGQISSEVPQNLSASRPQDRQFILSSKKLLLSDSGFYLCAWSPGARPDTQYFGPGTRLTVL.

With regard to this clone: With a far larger clone one base away, a read error is the likely cause. This same CDR3 is encoded by further DNA sequences in the sample. The J gene is TRBJ1-3, the V gene TRBV4-3; D is uncertain. The V and J ends lost 1 base and 0 bases respectively, with 4 bases between them. CDR3 size: 14 residues. The germline V gene has CDR1 LGHNA and CDR2 YSLEER. The CDR3, as DNA: TGCGCCAGCAGCCAAGGACACTCTGGAAACACCATATATTTT. It encodes CASSQGHSGNTIYF.

The V gene is TRBV15, the J gene TRBJ2-7, with 7 bases aligning to TRBD1. J was trimmed by 8 bases and V by 7 bases; bases with no gene match: 17. Per the germline V gene, CDR1 is LNHNV and CDR2 is YYDKDF (reference sequence). This CDR3 is built from 15 residues. CDR3 residues: CATTPGGQGEIKQYF. The CDR3 bases are TGTGCCACCACCCCAGGTGGGCAGGGGGAAATCAAGCAGTACTTC.

The gene calls are TRBV5-4 and TRBJ2-1; a weak D match, TRBD2 (5 bases). CDR3 size: 15 residues. Trimming removed 0 bases from V and 2 bases from J, with 9 bases in between. Looked up from germline, CDR1 is SGHNT and CDR2 is YYREEE (reference sequence). CDR3 sequence reads: CASSLGAVPYNEQFF. CDR3 DNA sequence: TGTGCCAGCAGCTTGGGAGCGGTCCCCTACAATGAGCAGTTCTTC.

The V and J genes are TRBV15 and TRBJ2-2; D is unresolved. The CDR3 has 14 residues. Germline loops: CDR1 LNHNV, CDR2 YYDKDF (reference sequence). Trimming cost V 1 base and J 5 bases, with 8 bases left between them. The CDR3 loop reads CATSRGVATGELFF. The CDR3 bases are TGTGCCACCAGCAGAGGGGTAGCAACCGGGGAGCTGTTTTTT.

The CDR3 protein is CASSLSLTEAFF. Here the CDR3 DNA reads TGTGCCAGCAGCCTATCCCTCACTGAAGCTTTCTTT. The chain links TRBV28 to TRBJ1-1, with D unresolved. Germline V lookup: CDR1 MDHEN, CDR2 SYDVKM. V shed 6 bases and J shed 4 bases, with 9 bases lying between them. CDR3 length: 12 residues.

The chain carries TRBV13 and TRBJ2-3, with 10 bases lining up with TRBD2. The V gene's germline CDR1 is PRHDT and CDR2 FYEKMQ (reference sequence). The CDR3 totals 17 residues. V lost 5 bases to trimming and J lost 4 bases; unmatched junction nucleotides: 12. The CDR3 loop reads CASSPIQRLAGADTQYF. CDR3 bases: TGTGCCAGCAGCCCCATCCAGCGACTAGCGGGTGCAGATACGCAGTATTTT.

This clone was counted many times. The chain carries TRBV10-3 and TRBJ2-5; 7 nucleotides agree with TRBD1. CDR3 length: 13 residues. Germline values: CDR1 ENHRY, CDR2 SYGVKD. V gave up 4 bases and J gave up 3 bases; unmatched junction bases: 2. CDR3 DNA sequence: TGTGCCATCAGTGGTGGGACAGAAGAGACCCAGTACTTC. It encodes CAISGGTEETQYF.

This clone occurred a few times. The chain has TRBV18 and TRBJ1-2; 10 bases align to TRBD1. V dropped 0 bases and J dropped 6; count of bases not matched to a gene: 7. This CDR3 has 16 amino acids. Germline CDR1 and CDR2: KGHSH and LQKENI. The CDR3 region has the DNA TGTGCCAGCTCACCACCTAACCGGGACAGGGGTAATGGCTACACCTTC. It yields the protein CASSPPNRDRGNGYTF.

V and J are TRBV29-1 and TRBJ2-7, with TRBD2 identical over 12 bases. CDR1 SQVTM and CDR2 ANQGSEA come from the germline V gene. J was trimmed by 0 bases and V by 5 bases; bases with no gene match: 8. The CDR3 extends over 16 amino acids. CDR3: CSVLRLAGGPSYEQYF. The CDR3 DNA follows: TGCAGCGTTTTGAGGCTAGCGGGAGGGCCCTCCTACGAGCAGTACTTC.

This clone was picked up a small number of times. The V gene is TRBV30, the J gene TRBJ2-7, with TRBD2 as a possible D gene (6 bases). This CDR3 is built from 14 residues. Trimming removed 3 bases at V and 2 bases at J, with 14 bases between. Germline loops: CDR1 GTSNPN, CDR2 SVGIG (reference sequence). In nucleotides, the CDR3 is TGTGCCTGGAGCCAGGGCGGGGCCGCCTACGAGCAGTACTTC. Residues: CAWSQGGAAYEQYF.

In its sample, this clone was seen a few times. The chain recombines TRBV18 with TRBJ1-3, with 7 bases matching TRBD1. The CDR3 is 18 residues long. V lost 3 bases, J lost 0 bases, and 11 bases stayed unmatched. Germline CDR1 and CDR2: KGHSH and LQKENI. The CDR3 coding sequence is TGTGCCAGCTCACCCCTATCGGACAGGTTCAGCTCTGGAAACACCATATATTTT. Translating it yields CASSPLSDRFSSGNTIYF.

Only a few counts were recorded for this clone. This chain connects TRBV7-9 to TRBJ2-2, with 15 bases aligning to TRBD2. The germline CDR1 and CDR2 sequences are SEHNR and FQNEAQ (reference sequence). The CDR3 has 17 residues. V lost 5 bases and J lost 3; bases outside the gene matches: 4. The CDR3 bases are TGTGCCAGCAGCCCCGGGACTAGCGGGAGGTACACCGGGGAGCTGTTTTTT. Encoded protein: CASSPGTSGRYTGELFF.

The chain combines TRBV5-5 with TRBJ1-1; no clear D gene. The CDR3 has 14 amino acids. V lost 2 bases to trimming and J lost 1 base, with 9 bases between them. Germline values: CDR1 SGHKS, CDR2 YYEKEE (reference sequence). The CDR3 spells CASSFMERNTEAFF. In DNA, the CDR3 is TGTGCCAGCAGCTTCATGGAGAGGAACACTGAAGCTTTCTTT.

This rearrangement joins TRBV13 to TRBJ2-1, with 8 nucleotides matching TRBD1. Germline V gene sequence: CDR1 PRHDT, CDR2 FYEKMQ (reference sequence). After removal of 4 bases from V and 5 bases from J, the junction contained 7 bases not matched to a gene. This CDR3 has 15 residues. The CDR3 DNA reads TGTGCCAGCAGCTGGACAGGGCTACAGGACAATGAGCAGTTCTTC. Translation gives CASSWTGLQDNEQFF.

This clone has more than one count but fewer than ten. This chain links TRBV7-9 with TRBJ1-1, with TRBD1 as a possible D gene (5 bases). The V gene's germline CDR1 is SEHNR and CDR2 FQNEAQ (reference sequence). The CDR3 totals 14 residues. Trimming pared 1 base from V and 4 bases from J, leaving 10 bases between. The CDR3 spells CASSLGGVSTEAFF. For the CDR3, the DNA is TGTGCCAGCAGCTTAGGGGGGGTGAGCACTGAAGCTTTCTTT.

In its sample, this clone was seen a few times. For the CDR3, the DNA is TGCGCCAGCAGCCTCGTCACAGAGAACACTGAAGCTTTCTTT. As protein: CASSLVTENTEAFF. V is TRBV4-1 and J is TRBJ1-1; D is unclear. The CDR3 consists of 14 residues. Deletions cut 4 bases from V and 1 base from J, with 10 bases between. Germline loops: CDR1 MGHRA, CDR2 YSYEKL.

This clone was seen many times. Other DNA sequences of this sample code for an identical CDR3. The chain recombines TRBV19 with TRBJ2-5; D call uncertain. The germline V gene encodes CDR1 LNHDA and CDR2 SQIVND (reference sequence). The CDR3 is made up of 12 amino acids. The V end was cut by 6 bases, the J end by 4 bases, with 9 bases between. CDR3 sequence: CASRQAGETQYF. The CDR3 coding sequence is TGTGCCAGTAGGCAGGCAGGAGAGACCCAGTACTTC.

The table lists this clone with a few counts. The V call is TRBV30, the J call TRBJ2-1; the match to TRBD2 covers 11 bases. From germline, CDR1 is GTSNPN and CDR2 SVGIG (reference sequence). CDR3 length: 14 amino acids. Trimming took 5 bases from V and 1 from J; bases not matched to a gene: 1. The CDR3 nucleotides read TGTGCCTGGTTAGCGGGAGGGTCCTACAATGAGCAGTTCTTC. Translating gives CAWLAGGSYNEQFF.

V usage is TRBV30 and J usage is TRBJ2-7; no reliable D call. Trimming stripped 4 bases from V and 3 bases from J, with 7 bases between. This CDR3 is built from 11 residues. CDR1 and CDR2 from the germline V gene are GTSNPN and SVGIG (reference sequence). CDR3 DNA sequence: TGTGCCTGGACCCCCGGCTACGAGCAGTACTTC. It yields the protein CAWTPGYEQYF.

This clone was seen a handful of times. This chain uses TRBV11-2 with TRBJ2-1; D unclear. Germline V CDR1 and CDR2: SGHAT, FQNNGV. Deletions cut 2 bases from V and 8 bases from J, with 19 bases between. CDR3 length: 16 residues. CDR3 sequence (DNA): TGTGCCAGCAGCTTACTGTTCTATACCCCCCCGGATGAGCAGTTCTTC. Translated, it gives CASSLLFYTPPDEQFF.

The chain joins TRBV29-1 to TRBJ2-5, with TRBD1 matching 9 bases. V lost 6 bases, J lost 4 bases, and 6 bases stayed unmatched. This CDR3 contains 13 residues. Germline V gene sequence: CDR1 SQVTM, CDR2 ANQGSEA. CDR3 region: CSVGTGPGETQYF. The CDR3 coding sequence is TGCAGCGTGGGGACAGGGCCTGGAGAGACCCAGTACTTC.

This clone was counted a few times. The chain is built from TRBV7-2 and TRBJ2-4; 9 bases match TRBD2. Germline CDR1 reads SGHTA; CDR2 reads FQGNSA. With 3 bases clipped from V and 6 bases from J, the junction kept 6 bases outside the gene matches. This CDR3 contains 15 residues. The CDR3 sequence is CASSLTSGQGNIQYF. CDR3 DNA sequence: TGTGCCAGCAGCTTGACTAGCGGTCAGGGAAACATTCAGTACTTC.

The chain uses TRBV9 and TRBJ1-1, with 9 bases that match TRBD1. Germline V lookup: CDR1 SGDLS, CDR2 YYNGEE. The CDR3 length is 16 residues. V lost 4 bases to trimming and J lost 11 bases; unmatched junction nucleotides: 18. This CDR3 reads CASSHGTGRSRGEAFF. In DNA form, the CDR3 reads TGTGCCAGCAGCCACGGGACAGGGAGGAGTAGGGGAGAGGCTTTCTTT.

J is TRBJ2-1 and V is TRBV7-2, with 9 bases lining up with TRBD2. The CDR3 covers 15 residues. CDR1 SGHTA and CDR2 FQGNSA come from the germline V gene. V dropped 5 bases and J dropped 2; count of bases not matched to a gene: 4. This CDR3 reads CASSETSGTYNEQFF. In nucleotides, the CDR3 is TGTGCCAGCAGCGAGACTAGCGGTACCTACAATGAGCAGTTCTTC.

The V call is TRBV7-8, the J call TRBJ1-2; D call uncertain. There are 14 residues in the CDR3. V was shortened by 7 bases and J by 6 bases, with 18 bases between the two germline ends. Germline-derived CDR1 and CDR2 are SGHVS and FQNEAQ. The CDR3 loop is CASNQRGLSDGYTF. The DNA of the CDR3 is TGTGCCAGCAACCAAAGAGGGCTTTCGGATGGCTACACCTTC.